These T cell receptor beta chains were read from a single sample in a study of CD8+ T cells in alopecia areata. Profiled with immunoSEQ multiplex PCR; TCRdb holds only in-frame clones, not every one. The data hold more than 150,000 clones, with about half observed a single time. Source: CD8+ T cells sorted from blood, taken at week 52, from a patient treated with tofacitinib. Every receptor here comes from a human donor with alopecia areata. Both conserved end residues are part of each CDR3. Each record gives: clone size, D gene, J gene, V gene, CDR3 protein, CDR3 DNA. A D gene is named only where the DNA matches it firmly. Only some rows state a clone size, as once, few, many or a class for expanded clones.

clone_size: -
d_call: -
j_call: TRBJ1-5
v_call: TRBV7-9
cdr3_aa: CASSPWDSNQPQHF
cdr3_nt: TGTGCCAGCAGCCCCTGGGATAGCAATCAGCCCCAGCATTTT

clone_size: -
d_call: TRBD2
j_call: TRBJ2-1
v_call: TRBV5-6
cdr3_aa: CASSFGSGVLNEQFF
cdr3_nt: TGTGCCAGCAGCTTCGGTAGCGGGGTATTGAATGAGCAGTTCTTC

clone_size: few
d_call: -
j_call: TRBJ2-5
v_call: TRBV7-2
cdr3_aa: CASSSMRGVETQYF
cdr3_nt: TGTGCCAGCAGCTCAATGAGGGGAGTGGAGACCCAGTACTTC

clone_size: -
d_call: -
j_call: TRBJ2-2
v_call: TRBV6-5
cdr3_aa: CASSYLDTGELFF
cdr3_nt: TGTGCCAGCAGTTACTTGGACACCGGGGAGCTGTTTTTT

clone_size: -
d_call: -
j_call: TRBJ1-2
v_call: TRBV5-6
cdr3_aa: CASSLDLLLAYGYTF
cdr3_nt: TGTGCCAGCAGCTTGGACCTTCTGCTCGCCTATGGCTACACCTTC

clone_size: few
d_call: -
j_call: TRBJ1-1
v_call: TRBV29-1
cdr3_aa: CSVEETNTEAFF
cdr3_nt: TGCAGCGTTGAGGAGACTAACACTGAAGCTTTCTTT

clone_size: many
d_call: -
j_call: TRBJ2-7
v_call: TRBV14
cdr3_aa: CASSQDVSGEQYF
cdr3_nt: TGTGCCAGCAGCCAAGATGTTTCGGGCGAGCAGTACTTC

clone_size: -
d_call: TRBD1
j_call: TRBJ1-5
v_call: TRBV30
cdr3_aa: CAWSGTGDQPQHF
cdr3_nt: TGTGCCTGGAGTGGGACAGGGGATCAGCCCCAGCATTTT

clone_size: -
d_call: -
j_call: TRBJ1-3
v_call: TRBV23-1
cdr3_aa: CASSQSMLANSGNTIYF
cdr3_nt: TGCGCCAGCAGTCAATCGATGTTGGCGAACTCTGGAAACACCATATATTTT

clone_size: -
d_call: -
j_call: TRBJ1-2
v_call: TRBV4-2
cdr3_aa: CASSQEGDHYGYTF
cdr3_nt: TGTGCCAGCAGCCAAGAAGGGGATCACTATGGCTACACCTTC

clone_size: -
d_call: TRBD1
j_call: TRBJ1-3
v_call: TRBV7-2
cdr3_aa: CASSSEPGGPGNTIYF
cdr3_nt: TGTGCCAGCAGCTCCGAACCAGGGGGCCCCGGAAACACCATATATTTT

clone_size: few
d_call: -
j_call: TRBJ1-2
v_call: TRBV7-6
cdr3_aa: CASSRDLTRDGYTF
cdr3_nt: TGTGCCAGCAGCCGAGACCTAACCAGGGATGGCTACACCTTC

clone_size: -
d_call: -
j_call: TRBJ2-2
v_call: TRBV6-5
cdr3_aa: CASSYLPEPGGELFF
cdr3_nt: TGTGCCAGCAGTTACTTGCCAGAACCTGGCGGGGAGCTGTTTTTT

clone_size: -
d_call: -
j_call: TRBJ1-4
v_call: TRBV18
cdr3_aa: CASSSPGRPGGKLFF
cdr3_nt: TGTGCCAGCTCATCACCGGGACGGCCTGGGGGAAAACTGTTTTTT

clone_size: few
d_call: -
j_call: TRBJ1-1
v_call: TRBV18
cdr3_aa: CASSPGVANTEAFF
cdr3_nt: TGTGCCAGCTCACCAGGCGTTGCCAACACTGAAGCTTTCTTT

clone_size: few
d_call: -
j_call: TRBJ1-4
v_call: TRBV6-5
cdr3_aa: CASSYGSGTGSEKLFF
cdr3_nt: TGTGCCAGCAGTTACGGATCCGGGACCGGAAGCGAAAAACTGTTTTTT

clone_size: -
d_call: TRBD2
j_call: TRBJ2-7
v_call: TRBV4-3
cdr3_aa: CASSQDQLDSGPTHEQYF
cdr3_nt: TGCGCCAGCAGCCAAGATCAGCTGGATAGCGGGCCCACTCACGAGCAGTACTTC